This T cell receptor (beta chain) was obtained from a study of blood T cell repertoires in COVID-19. About the study: Material from acute and convalescent COVID-19 was sourced from the United States, Italy and Spain. Sources were T cells, B-cell-depleted T cells, or PBMCs; the material itself was cDNA or gDNA.

The CDR3 runs 17 residues. J lost 0 bases, V lost 7 bases, and 6 bases had no gene match. Looked up from germline, CDR1 is MDHEN and CDR2 is SYDVKM. In the original workflow: Nucleated cell number was recorded as an estimate derived from reference gene primer amplification. TCRdb's table, derived via immunoSEQ multiplex PCR, lists solely in-frame clones and lacks some. That table supplies the V and J calls and clone size; D and trimming were determined from the DNA. The data contain some 170,000 clones, 76% of them seen just once; the ten biggest clones take up roughly 8.7%. The sample was peripheral blood. The V gene is TRBV28, the J gene TRBJ2-6, with 10 bases matching TRBD1. The receptor was isolated from a woman aged 45-60 years with active or convalescent COVID-19. CDR3 sequence reads: CASTPGQGSSGANVLTF. The CDR3 region has the DNA TGTGCCAGCACTCCGGGACAGGGGAGCTCTGGGGCCAACGTCCTGACTTTC. Combining the CDR3 with reference TRBV28 and TRBJ2-6 gives the whole variable domain DVKVTQSSRYLVKRTGEKVFLECVQDMDHENMFWYRQDPGLGLRLIYFSYDVKMKEKGDIPEGYSVSREKKERFSLILESASTNQTSMYLCASTPGQGSSGANVLTFGAGSRLTVL.